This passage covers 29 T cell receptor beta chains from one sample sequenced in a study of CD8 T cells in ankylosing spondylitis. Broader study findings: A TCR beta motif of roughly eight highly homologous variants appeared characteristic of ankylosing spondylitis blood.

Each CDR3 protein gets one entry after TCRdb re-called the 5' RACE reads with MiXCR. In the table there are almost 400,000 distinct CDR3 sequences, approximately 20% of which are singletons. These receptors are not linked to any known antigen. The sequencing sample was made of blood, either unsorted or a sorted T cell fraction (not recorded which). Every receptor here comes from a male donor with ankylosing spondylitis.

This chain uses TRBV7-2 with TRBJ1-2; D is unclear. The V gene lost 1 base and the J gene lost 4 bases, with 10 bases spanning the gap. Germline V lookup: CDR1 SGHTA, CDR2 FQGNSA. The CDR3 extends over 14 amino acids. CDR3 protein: CASSLEDRIYGYTF. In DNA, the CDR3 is TGTGCCAGCAGCTTAGAGGACCGGATCTATGGCTACACCTTC.

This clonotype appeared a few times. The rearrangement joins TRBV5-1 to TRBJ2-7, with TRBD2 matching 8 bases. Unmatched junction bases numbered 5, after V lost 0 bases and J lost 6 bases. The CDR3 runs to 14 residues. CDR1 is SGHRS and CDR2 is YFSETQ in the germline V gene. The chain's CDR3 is CASSLALAAREQYF. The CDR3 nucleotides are TGCGCCAGCAGCTTGGCACTAGCGGCACGCGAGCAGTACTTC.

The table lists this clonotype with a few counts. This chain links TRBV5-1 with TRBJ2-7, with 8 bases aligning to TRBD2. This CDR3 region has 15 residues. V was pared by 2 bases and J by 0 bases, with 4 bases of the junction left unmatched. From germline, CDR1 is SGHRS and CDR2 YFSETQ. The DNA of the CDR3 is TGCGCCAGCAGCTTTCTGCGGGAGGTCTCCTACGAGCAGTACTTC. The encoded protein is CASSFLREVSYEQYF.

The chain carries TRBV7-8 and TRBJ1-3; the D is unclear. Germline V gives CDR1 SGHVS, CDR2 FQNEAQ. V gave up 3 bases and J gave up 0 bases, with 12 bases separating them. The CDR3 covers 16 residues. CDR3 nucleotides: TGTGCCAGCAGCTTCGGTCCCATTTACTCTGGAAACACCATATATTTT. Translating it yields CASSFGPIYSGNTIYF.

Written as DNA, the CDR3 is TGTGCCAGCAGTCTACGACTAGCGGGAGTCCAGAATGAGCAGTTCTTC. Translation gives CASSLRLAGVQNEQFF. The genes are TRBV6-2 or TRBV6-3 and TRBJ2-1; the match to TRBD2 covers 12 bases. This CDR3 has 16 amino acids. Per germline, CDR1 MNHEY and CDR2 SVGEGT. The trim removed 5 bases at V and 7 bases at J, leaving 9 bases unmatched.

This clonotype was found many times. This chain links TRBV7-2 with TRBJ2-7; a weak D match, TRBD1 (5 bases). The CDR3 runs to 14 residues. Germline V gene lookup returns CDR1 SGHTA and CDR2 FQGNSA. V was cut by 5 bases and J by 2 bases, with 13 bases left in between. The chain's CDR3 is CASSLGHAAYEQYF. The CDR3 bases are TGTGCCAGCAGCCTCGGACACGCCGCCTACGAGCAGTACTTC.

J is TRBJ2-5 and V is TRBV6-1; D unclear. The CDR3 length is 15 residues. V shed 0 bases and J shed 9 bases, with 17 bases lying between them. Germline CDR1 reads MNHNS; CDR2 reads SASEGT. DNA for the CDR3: TGTGCCAGCAGTGAAGCGCCGGCTAGTCAGATGCCCCAGTACTTC. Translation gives CASSEAPASQMPQYF.

Written as DNA, the CDR3 is TGTGCCAGCAGCAGGGTACTAGCGGTCTCTAACATTCAGTACTTC. Translated, it gives CASSRVLAVSNIQYF. The gene calls are TRBV4-2 and TRBJ2-4; TRBD2 matches 8 bases. The junction had 10 bases not matched to a gene; V was cut back by 5 bases and J by 7 bases. Germline CDR1 reads LGHNA; CDR2 reads YNFKEQ. This CDR3 is built from 15 residues.

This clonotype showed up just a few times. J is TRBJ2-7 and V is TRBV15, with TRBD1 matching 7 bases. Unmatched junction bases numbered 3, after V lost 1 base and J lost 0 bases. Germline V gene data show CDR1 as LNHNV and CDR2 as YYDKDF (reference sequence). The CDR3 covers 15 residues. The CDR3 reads CATSRARQGSYEQYF. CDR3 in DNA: TGTGCCACCAGCAGAGCCCGACAGGGCTCCTACGAGCAGTACTTC.

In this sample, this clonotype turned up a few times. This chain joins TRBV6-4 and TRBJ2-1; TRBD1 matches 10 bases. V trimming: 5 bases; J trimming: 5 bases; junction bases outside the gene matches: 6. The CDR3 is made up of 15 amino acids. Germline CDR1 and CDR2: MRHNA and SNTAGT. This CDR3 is CASSLDRGAHNEQFF. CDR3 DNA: TGTGCCAGCAGTTTGGACAGGGGGGCGCACAATGAGCAGTTCTTC.

This chain's CDR3 is CASSFPGRGETQYF. CDR3 in DNA: TGTGCCAGCAGCTTCCCGGGGAGGGGAGAGACCCAGTACTTC. This chain uses TRBV5-5 with TRBJ2-5, with 7 bases that match TRBD2. This CDR3 has 14 residues. Trimming cost V 2 bases and J 4 bases; bases outside gene matches: 5. CDR1 and CDR2 (germline): SGHKS, YYEKEE (reference sequence).

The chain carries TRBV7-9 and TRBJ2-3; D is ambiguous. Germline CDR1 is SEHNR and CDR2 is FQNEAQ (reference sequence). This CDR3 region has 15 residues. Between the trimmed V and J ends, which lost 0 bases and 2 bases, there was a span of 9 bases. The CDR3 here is CASSLAMGTTDTQYF. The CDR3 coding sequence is TGTGCCAGCAGCTTAGCGATGGGCACCACAGATACGCAGTATTTT.

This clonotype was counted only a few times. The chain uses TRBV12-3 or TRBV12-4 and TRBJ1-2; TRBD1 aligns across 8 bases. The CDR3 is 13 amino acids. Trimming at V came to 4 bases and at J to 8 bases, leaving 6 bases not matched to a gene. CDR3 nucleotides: TGTGCCAGCAGTTCACAGGGGGAGGGAGGCTACACCTTC. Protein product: CASSSQGEGGYTF.

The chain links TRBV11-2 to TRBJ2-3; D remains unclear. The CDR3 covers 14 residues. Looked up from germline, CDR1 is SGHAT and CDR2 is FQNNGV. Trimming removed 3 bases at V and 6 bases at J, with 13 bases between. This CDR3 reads CASSFPPPRDTQYF. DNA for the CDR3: TGTGCCAGCAGCTTCCCCCCCCCGCGCGATACGCAGTATTTT.

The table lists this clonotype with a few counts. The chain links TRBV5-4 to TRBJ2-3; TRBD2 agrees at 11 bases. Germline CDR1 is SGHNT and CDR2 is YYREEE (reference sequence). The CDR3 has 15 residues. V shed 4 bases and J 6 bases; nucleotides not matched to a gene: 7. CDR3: CASSRTSGQQDTQYF. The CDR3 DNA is TGTGCCAGCAGCAGGACTAGCGGGCAACAGGATACGCAGTATTTT. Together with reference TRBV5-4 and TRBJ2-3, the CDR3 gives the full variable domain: ETGVTQSPTHLIKTRGQQVTLRCSSQSGHNTVSWYQQALGQGPQFIFQYYREEENGRGNFPPRFSGLQFPNYSSELNVNALELDDSALYLCASSRTSGQQDTQYFGPGTRLTVL.

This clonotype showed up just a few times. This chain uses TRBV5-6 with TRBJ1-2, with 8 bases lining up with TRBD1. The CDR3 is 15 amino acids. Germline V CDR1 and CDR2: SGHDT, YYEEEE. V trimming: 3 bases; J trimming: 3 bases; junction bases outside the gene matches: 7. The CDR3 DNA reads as TGTGCCAGCAGCTCGCGGGACAGGTTTTACTATGGCTACACCTTC. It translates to CASSSRDRFYYGYTF.

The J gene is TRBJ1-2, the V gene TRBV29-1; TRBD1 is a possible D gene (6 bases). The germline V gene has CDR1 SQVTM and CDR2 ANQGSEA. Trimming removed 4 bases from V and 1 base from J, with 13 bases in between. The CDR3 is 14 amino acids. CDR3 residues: CSVGGAQDNYGYTF. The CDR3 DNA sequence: TGCAGCGTTGGGGGGGCCCAGGATAACTATGGCTACACCTTC.

In nucleotides, the CDR3 is TGTGCCAGCAGTTTAAACCTTGGAGCCAAAAACATTCAGTACTTC. Its translation is CASSLNLGAKNIQYF. The chain joins TRBV12-3 or TRBV12-4 to TRBJ2-4; D unclear. The CDR3 is 15 amino acids. Trimming took off 2 bases at V and 0 bases at J, with 8 bases between the two ends.

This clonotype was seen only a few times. The CDR3 is CASSGTGNPSDTGELFF. CDR3 nucleotide sequence: TGCGCCAGCAGCGGGACAGGGAATCCCTCCGACACCGGGGAGCTGTTTTTT. The rearrangement uses TRBV5-1 and TRBJ2-2, with 9 positions matching TRBD1. Looked up from germline, CDR1 is SGHRS and CDR2 is YFSETQ. This CDR3 spans 17 amino acids. Trimming took 4 bases from V and 3 from J; bases not matched to a gene: 10.

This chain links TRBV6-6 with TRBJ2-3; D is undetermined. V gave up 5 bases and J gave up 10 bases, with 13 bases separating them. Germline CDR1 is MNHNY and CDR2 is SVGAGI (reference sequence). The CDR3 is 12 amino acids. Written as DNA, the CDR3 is TGTGCCAGCAGTGCCCGGAACCGGGCGCAGTATTTT. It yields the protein CASSARNRAQYF.

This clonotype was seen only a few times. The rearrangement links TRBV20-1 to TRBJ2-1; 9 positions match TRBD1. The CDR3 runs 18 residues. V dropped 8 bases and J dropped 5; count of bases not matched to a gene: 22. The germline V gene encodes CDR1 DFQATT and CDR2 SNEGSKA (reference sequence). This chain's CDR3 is CSSHGTGRAWGNNNEQFF. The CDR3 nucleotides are TGCAGTTCCCATGGGACAGGGCGAGCCTGGGGCAACAACAATGAGCAGTTCTTC.

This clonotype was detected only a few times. CDR3 protein: CASSATRGTDTQYF. The CDR3 DNA sequence: TGTGCCAGCAGTGCAACTAGGGGCACAGATACGCAGTATTTT. This chain links TRBV6-4 with TRBJ2-3, with TRBD2 as a possible D gene (5 bases). The CDR3 contains 14 residues. V shed 4 bases and J shed 1 base, with 9 bases lying between them. CDR1 and CDR2 from the germline V gene are MRHNA and SNTAGT.

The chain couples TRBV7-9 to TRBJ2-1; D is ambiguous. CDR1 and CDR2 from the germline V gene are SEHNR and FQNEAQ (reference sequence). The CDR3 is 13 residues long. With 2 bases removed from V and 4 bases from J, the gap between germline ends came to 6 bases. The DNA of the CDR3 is TGTGCCAGCAGCTTAAATTTATACAATGAGCAGTTCTTC. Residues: CASSLNLYNEQFF.

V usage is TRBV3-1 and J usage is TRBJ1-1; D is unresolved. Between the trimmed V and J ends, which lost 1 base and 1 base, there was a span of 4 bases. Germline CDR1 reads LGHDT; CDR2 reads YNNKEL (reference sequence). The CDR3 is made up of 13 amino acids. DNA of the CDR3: TGTGCCAGCAGCCAAGCAGGGAACACTGAAGCTTTCTTT. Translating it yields CASSQAGNTEAFF.

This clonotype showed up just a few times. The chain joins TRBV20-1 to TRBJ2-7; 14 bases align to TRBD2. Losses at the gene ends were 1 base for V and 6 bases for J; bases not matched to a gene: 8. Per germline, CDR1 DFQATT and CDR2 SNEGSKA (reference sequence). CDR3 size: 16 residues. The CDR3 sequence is CSARGLAGGPLGEQYF. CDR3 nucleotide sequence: TGCAGTGCTAGAGGACTAGCGGGAGGGCCTCTGGGCGAGCAGTACTTC.

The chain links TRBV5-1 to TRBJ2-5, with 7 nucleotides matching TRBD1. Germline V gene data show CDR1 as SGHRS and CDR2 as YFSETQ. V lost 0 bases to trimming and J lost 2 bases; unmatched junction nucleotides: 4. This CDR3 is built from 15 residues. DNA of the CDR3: TGCGCCAGCAGCTTGGAGGGGGCTCGGCAAGAGACCCAGTACTTC. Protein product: CASSLEGARQETQYF.

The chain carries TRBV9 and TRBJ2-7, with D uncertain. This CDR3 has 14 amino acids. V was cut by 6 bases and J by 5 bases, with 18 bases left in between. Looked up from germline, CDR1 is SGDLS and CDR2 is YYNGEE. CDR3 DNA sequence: TGTGCCAGCAACGACCCCCTTGCGGACCACGAGCAGTACTTC. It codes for CASNDPLADHEQYF.

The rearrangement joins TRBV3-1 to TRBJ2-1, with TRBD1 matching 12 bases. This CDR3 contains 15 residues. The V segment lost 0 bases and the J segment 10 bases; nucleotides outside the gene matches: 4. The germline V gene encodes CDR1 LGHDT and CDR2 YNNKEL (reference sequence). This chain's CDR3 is CASSQEGQGAREQFF. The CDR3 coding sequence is TGTGCCAGCAGCCAAGAGGGACAGGGGGCGCGGGAGCAGTTCTTC.

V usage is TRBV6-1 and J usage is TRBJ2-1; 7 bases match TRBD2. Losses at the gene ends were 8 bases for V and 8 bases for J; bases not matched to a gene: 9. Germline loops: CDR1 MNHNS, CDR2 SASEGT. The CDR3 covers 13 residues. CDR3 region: CASSGTTVHEQFF. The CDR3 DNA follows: TGTGCCAGCTCGGGGACTACGGTCCATGAGCAGTTCTTC.